This T cell receptor (beta chain) stems from a study of beta chain features in type 1 diabetes. Looking at the study overall: Healthy donors and patients had similar age, gender and cell yields. General observations from the study: The cDNA sequencing approach could over-represent high-TCR-expressing cells.

Sequencing targeted expressed TCRB transcripts, as all isolated RNA had been reverse transcribed. Reads from naive, central memory and regulatory T cell samples averaged around 4 million. TCRdb's copy holds only in-frame clones and misses some; the assay was immunoSEQ multiplex PCR. The sample yields 900,000 or so clones, under 20% seen once. CD4+ naive, central memory, regulatory and stem cell-like memory cells were sorted via CD45RO/CCR7/CD25/CD127/CD95/CD27. In regard to this clone: The antigen is undetermined.

The material sequenced was naive CD4+ T cells from blood. The sequence derives from a woman under 30 in good health.

The CDR3 nucleotides read TGCGCCAGCAGCCAAGATCTAGGAAAGGGACTAGCGGGAGGAGATACGCAGTATTTT. Its protein product is CASSQDLGKGLAGGDTQYF. The chain combines TRBV4-1 with TRBJ2-3; 15 nucleotides match TRBD2. The V gene end was trimmed by 0 bases and the J gene end by 5 bases; junction bases not matched to a gene: 9. This CDR3 comprises 19 residues. Germline-derived CDR1 and CDR2 are MGHRA and YSYEKL.